This entry lists 20 T cell receptor beta chains sequenced from one sample in a study of blood T cell dynamics during melanoma immunotherapy. Produced via immunoSEQ multiplex PCR; TCRdb's table is partial and in-frame only. The sample lists 7,000 or so clones; around 82% were seen once. Time point specified: pre-treatment baseline. The specimen comprised blood, sampled from a patient treated with checkpoint blockade. The receptors derive from a human donor with melanoma.

This chain's CDR3 is CASSWTGDSPLHF. The CDR3, as DNA: TGTGCCAGCTCCTGGACAGGGGATTCACCCCTCCACTTT. The chain joins TRBV6-5 to TRBJ1-6, with 9 bases fitting TRBD1. Germline trimming cut 8 bases from V and 8 bases from J; bases unmatched to any gene: 4. Looked up from germline, CDR1 is MNHEY and CDR2 is SVGAGI. The CDR3 spans 13 residues.

By its share, this clone is medium-sized. The V call is TRBV30, the J call TRBJ1-4; D remains unclear. Germline V gene data show CDR1 as GTSNPN and CDR2 as SVGIG (reference sequence). This CDR3 has 13 amino acids. Trimming removed 3 bases from V and 4 bases from J, with 9 bases in between. CDR3 sequence reads: CAWRGGNNEKLFF. The CDR3 DNA reads as TGTGCCTGGAGGGGAGGAAATAATGAAAAACTGTTTTTT.

For this clone: The junction departs from germline at one end; a sequencing error may be responsible. This chain connects TRBV2 to TRBJ1-1; 8 nucleotides align to TRBD1. This CDR3 spans 13 amino acids. Germline V gene data show CDR1 as SNHLY and CDR2 as FYNNEI. The CDR3 DNA reads TGTGCCAGCAATGAAGGACAGGGCGGCGGAGCTTTCTTT. It translates to CASNEGQGGGAFF.

This chain links TRBV15 with TRBJ2-7; maybe TRBD2 (5 bases). This CDR3 comprises 13 residues. V gave up 3 bases and J gave up 3 bases, with 9 bases separating them. Germline lookup yields CDR1 LNHNV and CDR2 YYDKDF (reference sequence). The CDR3 DNA sequence: TGTGCCACCAGCAGGGGGAGCCTCTACGAGCAGTACTTC. It codes for CATSRGSLYEQYF.

The V gene is TRBV10-3, the J gene TRBJ2-6; 14 positions agree with TRBD2. The V gene's germline CDR1 is ENHRY and CDR2 SYGVKD. There are 19 residues in the CDR3. V lost 5 bases and J lost 0; bases outside the gene matches: 6. CDR3 sequence reads: CAISLGTSGGPSGANVLTF. The CDR3 region has the DNA TGTGCCATCAGTCTAGGGACTAGCGGGGGCCCCTCTGGGGCCAACGTCCTGACTTTC.

The chain is built from TRBV7-9 and TRBJ2-7; 7 nucleotides align to TRBD1. CDR3 length: 13 amino acids. Germline CDR1 reads SEHNR; CDR2 reads FQNEAQ (reference sequence). The V and J ends lost 4 bases and 5 bases, in that order; junction bases with no gene match: 5. The CDR3 coding sequence is TGTGCCAGCAGCTCTACAGGGGACCACGAGCAGTACTTC. It encodes CASSSTGDHEQYF.

V gene TRBV9 combines with J gene TRBJ2-7; D is unclear. Germline V gives CDR1 SGDLS, CDR2 YYNGEE. Trimming cost V 0 bases and J 3 bases, with 10 bases left between them. This CDR3 comprises 14 residues. CDR3 nucleotide sequence: TGTGCCAGCAGCGTAGAGGGTGGGTACTACGAGCAGTACTTC. This encodes CASSVEGGYYEQYF.

CDR3: CAWSPYREGQYF. The CDR3 coding sequence is TGTGCCTGGAGTCCCTACAGGGAAGGGCAGTATTTT. This sequence joins TRBV30 and TRBJ2-3, with a possible D match to TRBD1 (6 bases). The CDR3 is 12 amino acids. V lost 2 bases and J lost 11, with 14 bases in between. Germline CDR1 is GTSNPN and CDR2 is SVGIG (reference sequence). Complete variable domain (other parts from reference TRBV30 and TRBJ2-3): SQTIHQWPATLVQPVGSPLSLECTVEGTSNPNLYWYRQAAGRGLQLLFYSVGIGQISSEVPQNLSASRPQDRQFILSSKKLLLSDSGFYLCAWSPYREGQYFGPGTRLTVL.

This clone was counted between two and nine times. The chain combines TRBV7-9 with TRBJ2-7; D is unresolved. In germline, CDR1 is SEHNR, CDR2 FQNEAQ (reference sequence). Trimming took off 1 base at V and 1 base at J, with 5 bases between the two ends. The CDR3 spans 13 residues. The CDR3 nucleotides read TGTGCCAGCAGCTTAGTGGCATCCTACGAGCAGTACTTC. It is translated as CASSLVASYEQYF.

The rearrangement uses TRBV4-2 and TRBJ1-3, with 7 bases matching TRBD1. V lost 3 bases to trimming and J lost 2 bases; unmatched junction nucleotides: 4. The CDR3 has 15 residues. The germline V gene has CDR1 LGHNA and CDR2 YNFKEQ. The CDR3 DNA is TGTGCCAGCAGCCAGGAAGACAGGGCTGGAAACACCATATATTTT. It encodes CASSQEDRAGNTIYF.

V gene TRBV7-6 combines with J gene TRBJ2-7; 12 nucleotides match TRBD2. The germline V gene has CDR1 SGHVS and CDR2 FNYEAQ. The CDR3 has 16 amino acids. V shed 0 bases, J shed 4 bases, and the junction held 4 bases outside the gene matches. CDR3 DNA sequence: TGTGCCAGCAGCTTAGCCCCCGGGACTAGCGGGTACGAGCAGTACTTC. It specifies CASSLAPGTSGYEQYF.

V and J are TRBV5-6 and TRBJ1-1; the match to TRBD1 covers 7 bases. The V and J ends lost 0 bases and 10 bases, in that order; junction bases with no gene match: 0. Germline V gives CDR1 SGHDT, CDR2 YYEEEE. The CDR3 totals 11 residues. The CDR3 protein is CASSLGQGAFF. Here the CDR3 DNA reads TGTGCCAGCAGCTTGGGACAGGGAGCTTTCTTT.

The chain employs TRBV15 and TRBJ2-7; a weak D match, TRBD2 (5 bases). The V end was cut by 1 base, the J end by 9 bases, with 13 bases between. The germline gives CDR1 LNHNV, CDR2 YYDKDF (reference sequence). This CDR3 has 13 amino acids. CDR3 in amino acids: CATSRGGDGGQYF. The CDR3 DNA reads TGTGCCACCAGCAGAGGGGGTGACGGAGGGCAGTACTTC.

The chain carries TRBV7-8 and TRBJ2-7; TRBD2 agrees at 10 bases. The junction had 10 bases not matched to a gene; V was cut back by 2 bases and J by 3 bases. The length of the CDR3 is 17 residues. The V gene's germline CDR1 is SGHVS and CDR2 FQNEAQ. CDR3 sequence reads: CASSLRRLAGEIYEQYF. The CDR3 DNA follows: TGTGCCAGCAGCTTAAGGCGGCTAGCGGGAGAAATCTACGAGCAGTACTTC.

The chain uses TRBV7-9 and TRBJ1-1; D not certain. The V end was cut by 0 bases, the J end by 5 bases, with 10 bases between. This CDR3 comprises 14 residues. Germline-derived CDR1 and CDR2 are SEHNR and FQNEAQ (reference sequence). The CDR3 region has the DNA TGTGCCAGCAGCTTAGCGCAGGTACGAACTGAAGCTTTCTTT. Amino acids: CASSLAQVRTEAFF. Complete variable domain (other parts from reference TRBV7-9 and TRBJ1-1): DTGVSQNPRHKITKRGQNVTFRCDPISEHNRLYWYRQTLGQGPEFLTYFQNEAQLEKSRLLSDRFSAERPKGSFSTLEIQRTEQGDSAMYLCASSLAQVRTEAFFGQGTRLTVV.

The chain couples TRBV27 to TRBJ2-1; 9 bases are a match to TRBD1. The CDR3 extends over 14 amino acids. The V segment lost 5 bases and the J segment 9 bases; nucleotides outside the gene matches: 8. Germline CDR1 and CDR2: MNHEY and SMNVEV (reference sequence). CDR3 nucleotides: TGTGCCAGCAGTCCAACCGGGACAGGGACTGAGCAGTTCTTC. Translating gives CASSPTGTGTEQFF.

The chain has TRBV7-9 and TRBJ2-7, with TRBD2 matching 8 bases. V lost 1 base, J lost 4 bases, and 3 bases stayed unmatched. The CDR3 contains 14 residues. Germline-derived CDR1 and CDR2 are SEHNR and FQNEAQ (reference sequence). Here the CDR3 DNA reads TGTGCCAGCAGCTTAGAGCGGGAGATGTACGAGCAGTACTTC. The encoded protein is CASSLEREMYEQYF.

J is TRBJ1-1 and V is TRBV13, with D possibly TRBD1 on 5 matching bases. Per the germline V gene, CDR1 is PRHDT and CDR2 is FYEKMQ (reference sequence). V lost 1 base and J lost 1, with 7 bases in between. The CDR3 runs to 14 residues. The DNA for the CDR3 is TGTGCCAGCAGCTTAGTTGGGGGGAACACTGAAGCTTTCTTT. It encodes CASSLVGGNTEAFF.

The rearrangement links TRBV19 to TRBJ1-4; 7 bases are a match to TRBD1. Germline assignment: CDR1 LNHDA and CDR2 SQIVND (reference sequence). This CDR3 has 14 amino acids. Trimming cost V 3 bases and J 8 bases; bases outside gene matches: 6. CDR3 bases: TGTGCCAGTAGTATGACAGGGAGGGAGGAAAAACTGTTTTTT. As protein: CASSMTGREEKLFF.

V usage is TRBV5-4 and J usage is TRBJ1-1; D remains unclear. This CDR3 has 13 residues. The ends were cut back, 5 bases at V and 2 bases at J, with 10 bases in the middle. Per germline, CDR1 SGHNT and CDR2 YYREEE (reference sequence). CDR3 amino acids: CASRMLGNTEAFF. DNA for the CDR3: TGTGCCAGCAGGATGCTAGGCAACACTGAAGCTTTCTTT.